This T cell receptor beta chain originates from a study of CD8 T cells in ankylosing spondylitis. To note about this clonotype: The antigen is unknown.

It was by quantitative 5'-RACE with molecular barcodes that TCR beta libraries were made. Each CDR3 protein gets one entry after TCRdb re-called the 5' RACE reads with MiXCR. The sample holds roughly 120,000 distinct CDR3 sequences, roughly 13% seen once. Notes on the study in general: Disease-linked clones were reportedly significantly enriched in matched ankylosing spondylitis synovial fluid. In synovial fluid and blood from reactive arthritis, some motif variants were previously reported. Typical of ankylosing spondylitis blood, it appeared, was a TCR beta motif of under 10 highly homologous variants.

Trimming cost V 3 bases and J 11 bases, with 20 bases left between them. This CDR3 contains 14 residues. CDR1 and CDR2 from the germline V gene are DFQATT and SNEGSKA (reference sequence). The TCR sequence derives from a female donor with ankylosing spondylitis or in good health (not recorded which). Sequencing was carried out using blood, either unsorted or a sorted T cell fraction (not recorded which). The V and J genes are TRBV20-1 and TRBJ1-5; D unclear. Here the CDR3 DNA reads TGCAGTGCTAGGGGAGAGGGCGCGTCCGTGGCCCAGCATTTT. Protein sequence: CSARGEGASVAQHF.